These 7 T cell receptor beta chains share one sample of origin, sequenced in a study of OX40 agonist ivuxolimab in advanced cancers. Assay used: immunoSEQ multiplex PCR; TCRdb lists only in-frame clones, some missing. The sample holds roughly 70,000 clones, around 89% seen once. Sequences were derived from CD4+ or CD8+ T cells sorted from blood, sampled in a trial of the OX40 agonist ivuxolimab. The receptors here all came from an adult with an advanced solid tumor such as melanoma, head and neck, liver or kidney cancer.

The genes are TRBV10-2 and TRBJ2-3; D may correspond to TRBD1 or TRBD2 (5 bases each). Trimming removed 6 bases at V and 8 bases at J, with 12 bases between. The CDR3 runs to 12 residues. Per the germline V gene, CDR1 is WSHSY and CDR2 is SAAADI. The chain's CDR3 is CASRRRGGTQYF. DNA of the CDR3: TGCGCCAGCAGGAGACGGGGCGGTACGCAGTATTTT.

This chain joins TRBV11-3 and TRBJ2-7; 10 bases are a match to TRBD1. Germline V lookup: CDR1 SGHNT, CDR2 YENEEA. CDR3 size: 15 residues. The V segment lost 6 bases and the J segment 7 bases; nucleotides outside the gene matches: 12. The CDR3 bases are TGTGCCAGCAGAATTGTGACGACAGGGGGCGATGAGCAGTACTTC. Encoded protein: CASRIVTTGGDEQYF. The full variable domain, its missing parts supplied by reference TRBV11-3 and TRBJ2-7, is EAGVVQSPRYKIIEKKQPVAFWCNPISGHNTLYWYLQNLGQGPELLIRYENEEAVDDSQLPKDRFSAERLKGVDSTLKIQPAELGDSAVYLCASRIVTTGGDEQYFGPGTRLTVT.

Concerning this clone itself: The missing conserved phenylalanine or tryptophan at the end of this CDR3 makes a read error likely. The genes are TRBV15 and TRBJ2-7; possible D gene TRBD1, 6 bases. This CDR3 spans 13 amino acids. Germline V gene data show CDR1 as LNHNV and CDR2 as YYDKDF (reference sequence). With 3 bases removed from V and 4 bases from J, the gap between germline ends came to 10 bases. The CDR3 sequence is CATSRQQGYEQYL. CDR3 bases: TGTGCCACCAGCAGGCAGCAGGGGTACGAGCAGTACCTC.

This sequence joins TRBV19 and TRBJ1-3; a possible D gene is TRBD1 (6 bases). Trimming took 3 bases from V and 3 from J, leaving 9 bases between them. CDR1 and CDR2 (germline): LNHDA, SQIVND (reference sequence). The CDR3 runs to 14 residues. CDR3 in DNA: TGTGCCAGTAGTATGGGGGCGTTTGGAAACACCATATATTTT. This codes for CASSMGAFGNTIYF. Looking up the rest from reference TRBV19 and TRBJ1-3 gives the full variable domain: DGGITQSPKYLFRKEGQNVTLSCEQNLNHDAMYWYRQDPGQGLRLIYYSQIVNDFQKGDIAEGYSVSREKKESFPLTVTSAQKNPTAFYLCASSMGAFGNTIYFGEGSWLTVV.

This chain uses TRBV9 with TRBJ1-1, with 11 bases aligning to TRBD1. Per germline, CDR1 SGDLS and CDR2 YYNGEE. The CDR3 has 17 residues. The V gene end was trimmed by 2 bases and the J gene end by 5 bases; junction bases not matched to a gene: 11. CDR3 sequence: CASSVDPRDRGGTEAFF. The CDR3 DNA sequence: TGTGCCAGCAGCGTCGACCCCCGGGACAGGGGGGGGACTGAAGCTTTCTTT.

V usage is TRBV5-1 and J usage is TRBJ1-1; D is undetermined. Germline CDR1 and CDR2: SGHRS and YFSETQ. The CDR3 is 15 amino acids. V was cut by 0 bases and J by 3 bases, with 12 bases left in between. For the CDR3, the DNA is TGCGCCAGCAGCTTGGGTCCGGGTCGATACACTGAAGCTTTCTTT. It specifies CASSLGPGRYTEAFF.

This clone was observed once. The CDR3 loop is CASSAWDRDYGYTF. CDR3 bases: TGTGCCAGTAGTGCCTGGGACAGAGACTATGGCTACACCTTC. The gene calls are TRBV19 and TRBJ1-2, with 7 bases that match TRBD1. V trimming: 5 bases; J trimming: 3 bases; junction bases outside the gene matches: 6. This CDR3 contains 14 residues. Per the germline V gene, CDR1 is LNHDA and CDR2 is SQIVND (reference sequence).